This T cell receptor beta chain originates from a study of blood T cell repertoires in COVID-19. J gave up 4 bases and V 0 bases, and 4 bases lay outside the gene matches. This CDR3 has 16 amino acids. CDR1 and CDR2 from the germline V gene are LGHDT and YNNKEL (reference sequence). As originally analysed: Amplification of reference gene primers provided the estimated nucleated cell counts. The data were produced by immunoSEQ multiplex PCR, yet TCRdb's version contains in-frame clones alone and is incomplete. The DNA was the basis for D and trimming; V, J and clone size are from that table. The table includes nearly 350,000 clones, around 87% detected once.

The chain uses TRBV3-1 (or the pseudogene TRBV3-2) and TRBJ2-5, with 11 bases that match TRBD1. The sequence was obtained from a woman aged 50 to 65 with COVID-19, enrolled during active disease. Input material: peripheral blood. In DNA, the CDR3 is TGTGCCAGCAGCCAAGATAGGACAGGGGGCACAGAGACCCAGTACTTC. Translating gives CASSQDRTGGTETQYF.